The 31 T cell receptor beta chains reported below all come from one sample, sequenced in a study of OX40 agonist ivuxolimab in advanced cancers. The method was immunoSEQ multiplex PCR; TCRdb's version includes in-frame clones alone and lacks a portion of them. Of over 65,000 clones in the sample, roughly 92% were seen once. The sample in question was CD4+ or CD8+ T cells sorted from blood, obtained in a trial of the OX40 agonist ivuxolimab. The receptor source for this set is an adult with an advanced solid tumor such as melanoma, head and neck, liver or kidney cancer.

This CDR3 reads CASSLDSGGAYEQYF. CDR3 DNA sequence: TGTGCCAGCAGCTTAGATTCAGGGGGCGCTTACGAGCAGTACTTC. V is TRBV11-2 and J is TRBJ2-7; 8 positions agree with TRBD1. Germline CDR1 SGHAT, CDR2 FQNNGV. This CDR3 is 15 amino acids long. The J segment lost 4 bases and the V segment lost 0 bases, leaving 5 bases of the junction unmatched. Supplemented by reference TRBV11-2 and TRBJ2-7, the full variable domain reads EAGVAQSPRYKIIEKRQSVAFWCNPISGHATLYWYQQILGQGPKLLIQFQNNGVVDDSQLPKDRFSAERLKGVDSTLKIQPAKLEDSAVYLCASSLDSGGAYEQYFGPGTRLTVT.

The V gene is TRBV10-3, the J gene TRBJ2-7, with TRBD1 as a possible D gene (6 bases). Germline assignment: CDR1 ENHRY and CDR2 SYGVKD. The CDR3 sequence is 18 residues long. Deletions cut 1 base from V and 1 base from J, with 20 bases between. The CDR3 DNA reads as TGTGCCATCAGTGAGTTCTGGAACTCCGGGACACCTTCCTACGAGCAGTACTTC. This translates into CAISEFWNSGTPSYEQYF.

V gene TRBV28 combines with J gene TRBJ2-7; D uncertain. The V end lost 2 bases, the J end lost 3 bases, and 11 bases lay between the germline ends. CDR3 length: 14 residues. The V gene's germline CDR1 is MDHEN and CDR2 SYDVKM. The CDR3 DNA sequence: TGTGCCAGCAGTTTAAGGGCGATCCTCTACGAGCAGTACTTC. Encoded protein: CASSLRAILYEQYF.

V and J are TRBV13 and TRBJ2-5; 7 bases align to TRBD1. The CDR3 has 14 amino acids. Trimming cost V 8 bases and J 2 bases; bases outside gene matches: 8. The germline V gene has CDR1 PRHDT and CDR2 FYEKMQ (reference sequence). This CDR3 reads CASSPGTVQETQYF. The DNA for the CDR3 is TGTGCCAGCTCCCCCGGGACAGTGCAAGAGACCCAGTACTTC.

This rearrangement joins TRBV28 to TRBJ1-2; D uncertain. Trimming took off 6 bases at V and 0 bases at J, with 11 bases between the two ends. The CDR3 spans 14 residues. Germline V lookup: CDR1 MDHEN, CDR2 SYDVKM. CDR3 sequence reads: CASRPTPANYGYTF. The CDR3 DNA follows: TGTGCCAGCAGACCTACTCCAGCTAACTATGGCTACACCTTC.

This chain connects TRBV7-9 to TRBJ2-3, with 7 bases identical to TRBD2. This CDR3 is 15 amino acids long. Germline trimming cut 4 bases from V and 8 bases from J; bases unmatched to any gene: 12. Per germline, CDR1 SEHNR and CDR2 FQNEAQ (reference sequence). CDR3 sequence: CASSSYLAPSGTQYF. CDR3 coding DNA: TGTGCCAGCAGCTCCTACCTCGCCCCTAGCGGTACGCAGTATTTT.

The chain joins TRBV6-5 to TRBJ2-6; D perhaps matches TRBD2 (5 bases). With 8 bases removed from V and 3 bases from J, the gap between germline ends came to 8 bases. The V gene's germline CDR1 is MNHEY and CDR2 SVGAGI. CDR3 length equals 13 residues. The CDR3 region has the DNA TGTGCCAGCCGGGGTTTTGGGGCCAACGTCCTGACTTTC. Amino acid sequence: CASRGFGANVLTF.

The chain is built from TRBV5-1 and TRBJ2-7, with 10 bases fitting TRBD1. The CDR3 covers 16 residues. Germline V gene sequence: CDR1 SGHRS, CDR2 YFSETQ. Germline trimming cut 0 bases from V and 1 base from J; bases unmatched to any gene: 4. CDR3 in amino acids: CASSLETGGPSYEQYF. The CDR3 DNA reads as TGCGCCAGCAGCTTGGAGACAGGGGGCCCATCCTACGAGCAGTACTTC.

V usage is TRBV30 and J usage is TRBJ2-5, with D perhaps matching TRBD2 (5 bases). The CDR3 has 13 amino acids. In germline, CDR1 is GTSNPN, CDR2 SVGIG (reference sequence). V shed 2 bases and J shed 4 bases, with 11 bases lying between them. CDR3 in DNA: TGTGCCTGGAGTAGGTCTGGAGGAGAGACCCAGTACTTC. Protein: CAWSRSGGETQYF.

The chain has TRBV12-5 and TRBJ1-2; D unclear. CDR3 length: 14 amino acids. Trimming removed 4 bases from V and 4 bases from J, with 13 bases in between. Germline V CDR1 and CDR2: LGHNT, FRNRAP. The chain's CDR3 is CASGWVSGGYGYTF. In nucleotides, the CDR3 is TGTGCTAGTGGTTGGGTCAGCGGTGGCTATGGCTACACCTTC.

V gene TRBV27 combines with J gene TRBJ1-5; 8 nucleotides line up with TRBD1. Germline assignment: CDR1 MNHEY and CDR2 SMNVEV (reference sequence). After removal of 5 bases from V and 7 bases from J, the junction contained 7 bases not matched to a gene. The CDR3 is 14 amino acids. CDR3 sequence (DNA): TGTGCCAGCAGTAGGACAGGGTCTTACCAGCCCCAGCATTTT. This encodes CASSRTGSYQPQHF.

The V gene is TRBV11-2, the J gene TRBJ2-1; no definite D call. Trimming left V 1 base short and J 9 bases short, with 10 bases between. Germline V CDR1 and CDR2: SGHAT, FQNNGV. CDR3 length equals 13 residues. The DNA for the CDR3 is TGTGCCAGCAGCTTAGGTCCGGCGCCTGAGCAGTTCTTC. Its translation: CASSLGPAPEQFF.

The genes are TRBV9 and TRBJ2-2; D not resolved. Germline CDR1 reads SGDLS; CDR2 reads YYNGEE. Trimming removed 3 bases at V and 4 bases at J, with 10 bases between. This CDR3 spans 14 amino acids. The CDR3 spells CASSAKVITGELFF. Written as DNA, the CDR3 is TGTGCCAGCAGCGCCAAGGTGATCACCGGGGAGCTGTTTTTT.

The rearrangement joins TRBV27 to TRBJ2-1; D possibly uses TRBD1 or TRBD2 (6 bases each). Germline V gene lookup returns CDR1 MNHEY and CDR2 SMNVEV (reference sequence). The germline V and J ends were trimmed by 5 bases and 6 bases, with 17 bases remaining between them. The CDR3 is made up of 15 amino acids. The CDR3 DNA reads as TGTGCCAGCAGTCAGGGGACGGCGGGGATCAATGAGCAGTTCTTC. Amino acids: CASSQGTAGINEQFF.

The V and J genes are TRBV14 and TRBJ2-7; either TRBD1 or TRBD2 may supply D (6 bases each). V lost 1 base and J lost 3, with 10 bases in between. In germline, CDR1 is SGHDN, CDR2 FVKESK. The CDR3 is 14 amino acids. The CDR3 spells CASSQGGARYEQYF. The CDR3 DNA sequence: TGTGCCAGCAGCCAAGGGGGGGCGCGCTACGAGCAGTACTTC.

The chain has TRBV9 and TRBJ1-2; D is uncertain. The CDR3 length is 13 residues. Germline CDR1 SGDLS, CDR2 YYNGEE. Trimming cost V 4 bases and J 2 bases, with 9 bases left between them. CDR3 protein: CASSSTENYGYTF. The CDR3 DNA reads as TGTGCCAGCAGCTCTACAGAGAACTATGGCTACACCTTC.

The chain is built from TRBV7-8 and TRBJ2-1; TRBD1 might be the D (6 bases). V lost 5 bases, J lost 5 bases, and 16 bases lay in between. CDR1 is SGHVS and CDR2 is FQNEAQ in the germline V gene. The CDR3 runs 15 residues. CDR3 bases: TGTGCCAGCAGCCCACAGGGAGTTAAAAACAATGAGCAGTTCTTC. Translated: CASSPQGVKNNEQFF.

Here the CDR3 reads CASSTRDASSGNTIYF. The CDR3 nucleotides read TGTGCCAGTAGTACCCGGGACGCGAGCTCTGGAAACACCATATATTTT. The rearrangement joins TRBV19 to TRBJ1-3, with D tentatively TRBD1 (5 bases). Germline V gene data show CDR1 as LNHDA and CDR2 as SQIVND (reference sequence). Trimming left V 4 bases short and J 0 bases short, with 13 bases between. This CDR3 contains 16 residues.

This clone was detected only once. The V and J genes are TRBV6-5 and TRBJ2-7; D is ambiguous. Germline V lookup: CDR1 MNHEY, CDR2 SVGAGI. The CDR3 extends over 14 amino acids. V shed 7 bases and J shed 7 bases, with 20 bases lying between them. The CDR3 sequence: CASTTGGTSREQYF. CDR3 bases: TGTGCCAGCACCACCGGCGGAACTTCACGGGAGCAGTACTTC.

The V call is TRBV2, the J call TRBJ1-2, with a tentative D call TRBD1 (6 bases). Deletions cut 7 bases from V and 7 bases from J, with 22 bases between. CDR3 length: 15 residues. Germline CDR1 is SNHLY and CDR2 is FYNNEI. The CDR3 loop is CASTGSTGASRGYTF. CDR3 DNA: TGTGCCAGCACGGGCAGCACGGGGGCATCTCGTGGCTACACCTTC. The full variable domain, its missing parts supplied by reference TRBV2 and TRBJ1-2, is EPEVTQTPSHQVTQMGQEVILRCVPISNHLYFYWYRQILGQKVEFLVSFYNNEISEKSEIFDDQFSVERPDGSNFTLKIRSTKLEDSAMYFCASTGSTGASRGYTFGSGTRLTVV.

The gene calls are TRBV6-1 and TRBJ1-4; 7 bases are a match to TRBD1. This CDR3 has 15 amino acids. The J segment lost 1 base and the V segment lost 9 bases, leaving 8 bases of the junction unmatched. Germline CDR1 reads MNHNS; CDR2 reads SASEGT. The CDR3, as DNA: TGTGCCAGGAGGAACCGGGACAGAACTAATGAAAAACTGTTTTTT. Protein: CARRNRDRTNEKLFF.

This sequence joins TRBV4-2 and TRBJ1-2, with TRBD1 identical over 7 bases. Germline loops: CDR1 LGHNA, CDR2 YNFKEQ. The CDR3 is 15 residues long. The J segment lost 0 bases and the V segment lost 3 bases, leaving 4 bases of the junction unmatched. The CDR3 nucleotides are TGTGCCAGCAGCCAGGGACAGATAGCTAACTATGGCTACACCTTC. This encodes CASSQGQIANYGYTF.

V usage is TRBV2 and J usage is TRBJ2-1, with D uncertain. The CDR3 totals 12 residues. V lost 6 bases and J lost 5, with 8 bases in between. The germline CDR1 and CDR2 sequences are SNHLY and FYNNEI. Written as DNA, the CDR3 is TGTGCCAGCAGGGAATTTAACAATGAGCAGTTCTTC. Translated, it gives CASREFNNEQFF. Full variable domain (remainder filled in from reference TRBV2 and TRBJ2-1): EPEVTQTPSHQVTQMGQEVILRCVPISNHLYFYWYRQILGQKVEFLVSFYNNEISEKSEIFDDQFSVERPDGSNFTLKIRSTKLEDSAMYFCASREFNNEQFFGPGTRLTVL.

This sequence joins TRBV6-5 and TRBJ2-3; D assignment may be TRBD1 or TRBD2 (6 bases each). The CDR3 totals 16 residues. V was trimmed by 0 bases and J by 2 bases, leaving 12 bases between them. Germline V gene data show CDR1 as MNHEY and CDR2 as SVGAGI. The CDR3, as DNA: TGTGCCAGCAGTTACTCGAGAGGGGGGCCCACAGATACGCAGTATTTT. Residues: CASSYSRGGPTDTQYF.

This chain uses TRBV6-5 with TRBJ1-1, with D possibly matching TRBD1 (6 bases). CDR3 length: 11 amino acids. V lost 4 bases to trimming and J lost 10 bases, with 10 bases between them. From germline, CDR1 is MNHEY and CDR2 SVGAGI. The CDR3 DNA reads TGTGCCAGCAGTTGGCAGGGGCGAGCTTTCTTT. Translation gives CASSWQGRAFF.

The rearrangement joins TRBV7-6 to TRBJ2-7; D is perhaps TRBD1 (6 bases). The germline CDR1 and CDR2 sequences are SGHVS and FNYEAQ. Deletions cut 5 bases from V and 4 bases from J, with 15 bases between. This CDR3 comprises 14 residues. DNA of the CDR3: TGTGCCAGCAGCCCGAGTCTACAGGGTTACGAGCAGTACTTC. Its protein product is CASSPSLQGYEQYF. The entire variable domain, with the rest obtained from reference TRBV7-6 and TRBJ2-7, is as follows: GAGVSQSPRYKVTKRGQDVALRCDPISGHVSLYWYRQALGQGPEFLTYFNYEAQQDKSGLPNDRFSAERPEGSISTLTIQRTEQRDSAMYRCASSPSLQGYEQYFGPGTRLTVT.

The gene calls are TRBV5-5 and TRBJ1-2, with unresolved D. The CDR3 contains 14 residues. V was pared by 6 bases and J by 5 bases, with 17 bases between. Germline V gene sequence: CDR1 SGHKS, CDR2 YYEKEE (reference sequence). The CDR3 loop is CASTAPGGRYGYTF. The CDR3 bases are TGTGCCAGCACCGCCCCGGGTGGGAGATATGGCTACACCTTC.

For the CDR3, the DNA is TGCAGCGCAGAAATGACAGGGGGCTCCTACGAGCAGTACTTC. The encoded protein is CSAEMTGGSYEQYF. This chain connects TRBV29-1 to TRBJ2-7, with 9 bases identical to TRBD1. This CDR3 region has 14 residues. Losses at the gene ends were 7 bases for V and 0 bases for J; bases not matched to a gene: 7. Germline CDR1 is SQVTM and CDR2 is ANQGSEA.

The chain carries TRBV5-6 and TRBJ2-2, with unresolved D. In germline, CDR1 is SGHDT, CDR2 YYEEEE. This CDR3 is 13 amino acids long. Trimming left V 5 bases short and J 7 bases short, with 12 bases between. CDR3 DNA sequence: TGTGCCAGCAGTCCTACCCCTCACGGGGAGCTGTTTTTT. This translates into CASSPTPHGELFF.

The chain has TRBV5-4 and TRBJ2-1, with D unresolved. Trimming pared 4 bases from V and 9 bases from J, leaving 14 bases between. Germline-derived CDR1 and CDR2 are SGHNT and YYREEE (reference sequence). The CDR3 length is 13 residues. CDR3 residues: CASSLEGPAEQFF. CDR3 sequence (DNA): TGTGCCAGCAGCCTGGAAGGCCCGGCTGAGCAGTTCTTC.

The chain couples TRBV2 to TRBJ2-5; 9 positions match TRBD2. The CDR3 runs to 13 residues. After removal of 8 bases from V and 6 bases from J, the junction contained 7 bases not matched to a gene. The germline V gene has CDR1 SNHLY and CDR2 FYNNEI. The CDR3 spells CASQGLAGQTQYF. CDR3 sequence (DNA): TGTGCCAGCCAGGGACTAGCTGGACAGACCCAGTACTTC.